This entry concerns a single T cell receptor (beta chain). Repertoires were generated with immunoSEQ multiplex PCR, while TCRdb's copy carries only in-frame clones and drops some. Of tens of thousands of clones listed, 85% to 95% are singletons. The sample originates from a study of technical replicates of blood from a handful of donors. CDR1 and CDR2 from the germline V gene are SGHRS and YFSETQ. V was clipped by 0 bases and J by 0 bases; unmatched bases: 12. The length of the CDR3 is 18 residues. This sequence joins TRBV5-1 and TRBJ2-7; 7 nucleotides line up with TRBD1. Sequenced: T cells isolated from PBMCs. The clonotype originates from a human donor in good health. The CDR3 bases are TGCGCCAGCAGCTTGGCCGATAGAGCAGGGGGATACTCCTACGAGCAGTACTTC. Translating gives CASSLADRAGGYSYEQYF.